The 5 T cell receptor beta chains in this list originate from one sample, sequenced in a study of blood T cell repertoires in COVID-19. Sequencing was performed with immunoSEQ multiplex PCR; in TCRdb, only in-frame clones are kept and a portion is missing. The sample has about 110,000 clones, 76% seen once; the top ten hold about 3.8%. The specimen sequenced was peripheral blood. These receptors all come from a woman of 80 years or more with acute or convalescent COVID-19.

The V gene is TRBV5-4, the J gene TRBJ2-7, with 9 bases fitting TRBD2. The junction had 9 bases not matched to a gene; V was cut back by 4 bases and J by 1 base. Looked up from germline, CDR1 is SGHNT and CDR2 is YYREEE (reference sequence). The CDR3 is made up of 16 amino acids. CDR3: CASSPGGGGESYEQYF. Written as DNA, the CDR3 is TGTGCCAGCAGCCCGGGAGGCGGGGGGGAGTCCTACGAGCAGTACTTC.

This chain uses TRBV21-1 with TRBJ1-5; TRBD1, the table's D call, was not compared with the DNA. TRBV21-1 is reported as a pseudogene. The CDR3 has 18 residues. Written as DNA, the CDR3 is TGTGCCAGCAGCACGGAGGACAGCATAAGGGGTCTGGGTCAGCCCCAGCATTTT. It encodes CASSTEDSIRGLGQPQHF.

This clone was counted a few times. CDR3 in amino acids: CASSLIQGGYTGELFF. CDR3 DNA sequence: TGTGCCAGCAGTTTAATACAGGGGGGTTACACCGGGGAGCTGTTTTTT. The rearrangement joins TRBV28 to TRBJ2-2, with 8 positions matching TRBD1. J lost 3 bases, V lost 2 bases, and 5 bases had no gene match. Germline CDR1 MDHEN, CDR2 SYDVKM. This CDR3 region has 16 residues.

CDR3 region: CSVTSGYEQYF. DNA of the CDR3: TGCAGTGTCACTAGCGGGTACGAGCAGTACTTC. V gene TRBV20-1 combines with J gene TRBJ2-7; 9 bases map to TRBD2. V lost 7 bases, J lost 4 bases, and 2 bases stayed unmatched. Per germline, CDR1 DFQATT and CDR2 SNEGSKA (reference sequence). This CDR3 has 11 residues.

The rearrangement joins TRBV6-6 to TRBJ2-7; a possible D gene is TRBD2 (7 bases). From germline, CDR1 is MNHNY and CDR2 SVGAGI (reference sequence). This CDR3 has 13 amino acids. The ends were cut back, 6 bases at V and 9 bases at J, with 18 bases in the middle. The CDR3 reads CASSPQGGGVQYF. CDR3 in DNA: TGTGCCAGCAGCCCCCAAGGCGGGGGCGTGCAGTACTTC.